One and the same sample provided the 2 T cell receptor beta chains below, sequenced in a study of monozygotic twins with inflammatory bowel disease. With the 5' RACE reads reprocessed, TCRdb shows one record per CDR3 protein and no DNA. This listing includes about 380,000 distinct CDR3 sequences. Sequenced material: blood. These receptors all stem from a human donor with ulcerative colitis or Crohn's disease, or a healthy co-twin of an affected twin (not recorded which).

The rearrangement joins TRBV29-1 to TRBJ2-7; TCRdb's D gene call, TRBD1, goes unchecked for lack of DNA. CDR3 length: 14 amino acids. Germline-derived CDR1 and CDR2 are SQVTM and ANQGSEA. CDR3 loop: CSVSPGGYPYEQYF.

The V call is TRBV5-6, the J call TRBJ2-7. The CDR3 has 15 residues. Germline CDR1 is SGHDT and CDR2 is YYEEEE. The CDR3 loop is CASSSSTYWNYEQYF.